The clone carrying this T cell receptor (beta chain) was observed a single time. This CDR3 spans 15 amino acids. V lost 2 bases to trimming and J lost 4 bases, with 14 bases between them. Germline loops: CDR1 SEHNR, CDR2 FQNEAQ (reference sequence). These data originate in a study of Graves' ophthalmopathy and Graves' hyperthyroidism. Beta-chain TCR CDR3 regions were amplified from RNA transcripts. Second-round multiplex PCR came after first-round RT-PCR with HTBI primers. TCRdb reanalysed the multiplex PCR reads using MiXCR and keeps one entry per CDR3 protein. The sample consists of 500,000 to 700,000 distinct CDR3 sequences, about two fifths of them appearing once.

This TCR derives from an adult man with Graves' hyperthyroidism. The sequencing input was peripheral blood or thyroid tissue (not recorded which). V and J are TRBV7-9 and TRBJ1-2; tentatively, D is TRBD1 (5 bases). The CDR3 here is CASSLTHGGAYGYTF. DNA of the CDR3: TGTGCCAGCAGCTTAACACACGGTGGGGCCTATGGCTACACCTTC.